This T cell receptor beta chain was sequenced during a study of cytomegalovirus exposure and HLA in healthy donors. Study observations and caveats: A highly shared variant cluster was judged a likely technical artifact. V- and J-gene trimming in TCR beta was tied to a missense DCLRE1C variant by an analysis performed later.

CDR3 length: 14 amino acids. Germline CDR1 and CDR2: LNHDA and SQIVND (reference sequence). Trimming took 3 bases from V and 0 from J, leaving 8 bases between them. PCR was performed using 60 Vbeta and 13 Jbeta primers. Assay used: immunoSEQ multiplex PCR; TCRdb lists only in-frame clones, some missing. The profile shows around 150,000 clones, 80% of them singletons. A word on this clone: Its specificity is unknown.

All donors participated as healthy donors of bone marrow. Sequencing was carried out using PBMCs. This clonotype was sampled from a man between 18 and 29 years old in good health and CMV-seropositive. The gene calls are TRBV19 and TRBJ1-1; D call uncertain. The CDR3 loop reads CASSIGTMNTEAFF. The CDR3 region has the DNA TGTGCCAGTAGTATCGGTACCATGAACACTGAAGCTTTCTTT.